The rows below give T cell receptor beta chains drawn from one sample of a study of human T cells and chemical hapten exposure. MiXCR was run by TCRdb on the RACE reads, yielding one entry per CDR3 protein. This sample yields approximately 100,000 distinct CDR3 sequences, of which 12% are seen a single time; 1.6% belongs to the top ten. The sample was whole blood, taken in connection with sensitization to the hapten diphenylcyclopropenone (DPC). Receptors originate from a woman aged 50 to 65 with alopecia areata. Some clones in this sample may be carry-over from other donors' samples. CDR3s include the opening cysteine and the closing phenylalanine or tryptophan. The D gene is left open where the match is weak. Only some rows state a clone size, as once, few, many or a class for expanded clones.

many	TRBV5-1	TRBJ2-5	TRBD1	CASSSGTVYPQETQYF	TGCGCCAGCAGCTCGGGGACAGTCTATCCCCAAGAGACCCAGTACTTC
-	TRBV6-6	TRBJ1-5	-	CASSYTGPRLNSNQPQHF	TGTGCCAGCAGTTACACGGGACCGCGACTAAATAGCAATCAGCCCCAGCATTTT
-	TRBV14	TRBJ2-6	-	CASSLKASGANVLTF	TGTGCCAGCAGCCTGAAGGCTTCTGGGGCCAACGTCCTGACTTTC
many	TRBV12-5	TRBJ2-1	TRBD2	CASGSGLAGAYNEQFF	TGTGCTAGTGGCTCCGGGCTAGCGGGAGCGTACAATGAGCAGTTCTTC
-	TRBV19	TRBJ2-3	-	CASNQPTSADTQYF	TGTGCCAGCAACCAACCGACTAGTGCAGATACGCAGTATTTT
-	TRBV18	TRBJ2-7	-	CASSPPQAVGGGYEQYF	TGTGCCAGCTCACCACCCCAAGCGGTGGGAGGGGGCTACGAGCAGTACTTC
many	TRBV2	TRBJ1-1	-	CASRAALSVMNTEAFF	TGTGCCAGCCGAGCAGCTCTGTCAGTCATGAACACTGAAGCTTTCTTT
few	TRBV18	TRBJ1-2	-	CASSPPVTGTNYGYTF	TGTGCCAGCTCACCACCGGTTACAGGGACAAACTATGGCTACACCTTC
few	TRBV12-3/TRBV12-4	TRBJ2-2	TRBD1	CASSSSGQGAGELFF	TGTGCCAGCAGTTCCTCGGGACAGGGGGCCGGGGAGCTGTTTTTT
-	TRBV9	TRBJ1-1	-	CASSSGTYEAFF	TGTGCCAGCAGCTCCGGGACATATGAAGCTTTCTTT
many	TRBV6-2/TRBV6-3	TRBJ2-1	-	CASGVVYNEQFF	TGTGCCAGCGGGGTGGTGTACAATGAGCAGTTCTTC
many	TRBV5-1	TRBJ2-5	-	CASSYTGLPETQYF	TGCGCCAGCAGCTATACAGGGCTCCCGGAGACCCAGTACTTC
few	TRBV10-3	TRBJ2-5	TRBD1	CAISESGTEETQYF	TGTGCCATCAGTGAGTCGGGGACAGAAGAGACCCAGTACTTC
many	TRBV28	TRBJ1-4	-	CASTSGVYQLFF	TGTGCCAGCACCTCCGGTGTCTATCAACTGTTTTTT
-	TRBV27	TRBJ2-7	-	CASSPAPYPPYEQYF	TGTGCCAGCAGCCCGGCACCTTACCCCCCCTACGAGCAGTACTTC
-	TRBV23-1	TRBJ2-2	-	CASSQEGELFF	TGCGCCAGCAGTCAAGAAGGGGAGCTGTTTTTT
few	TRBV6-5	TRBJ2-6	-	CASSLTVPNSGANVLTF	TGTGCCAGCAGTTTGACAGTGCCCAACTCTGGGGCCAACGTCCTGACTTTC
-	TRBV5-1	TRBJ1-1	-	CASSLEEQAFF	TGCGCCAGCAGCCTGGAGGAGCAAGCTTTCTTT
few	TRBV12-3/TRBV12-4	TRBJ1-2	-	CASSLSQGSGYTF	TGTGCCAGCAGTTTATCACAGGGCTCTGGCTACACCTTC
-	TRBV4-2	TRBJ2-7	TRBD2	CASSQPSGIVYEQYF	TGTGCCAGCAGCCAACCTAGCGGGATAGTCTACGAGCAGTACTTC
-	TRBV6-1	TRBJ1-6	TRBD1	CASRPDRGGNSPLHF	TGTGCCAGCAGGCCCGACAGGGGAGGCAATTCACCCCTCCACTTT
-	TRBV28	TRBJ2-3	-	CASSARPIDTQYF	TGTGCCAGCAGTGCACGGCCTATAGATACGCAGTATTTT
-	TRBV20-1	TRBJ1-6	-	CSARVLNSPLHF	TGCAGTGCTAGAGTCCTAAATTCACCCCTCCACTTT
few	TRBV2	TRBJ2-5	-	CASSGEGFAPQYF	TGTGCCAGCAGTGGAGAGGGGTTTGCCCCCCAGTACTTC
many	TRBV4-1	TRBJ2-1	-	CASSQDRGSDNEQFF	TGCGCCAGCAGCCAAGACAGGGGTTCCGACAATGAGCAGTTCTTC
-	TRBV6-5	TRBJ2-6	-	CASSSGAGANVLTF	TGTGCCAGCAGTTCAGGGGCGGGGGCCAACGTCCTGACTTTC
-	TRBV4-3	TRBJ2-1	-	CASSYTIPDKEQFF	TGCGCCAGCAGCTACACCATCCCCGATAAAGAGCAGTTCTTC
few	TRBV12-5	TRBJ2-2	-	CASATGTGELFF	TGTGCTAGTGCTACGGGGACCGGGGAGCTGTTTTTT